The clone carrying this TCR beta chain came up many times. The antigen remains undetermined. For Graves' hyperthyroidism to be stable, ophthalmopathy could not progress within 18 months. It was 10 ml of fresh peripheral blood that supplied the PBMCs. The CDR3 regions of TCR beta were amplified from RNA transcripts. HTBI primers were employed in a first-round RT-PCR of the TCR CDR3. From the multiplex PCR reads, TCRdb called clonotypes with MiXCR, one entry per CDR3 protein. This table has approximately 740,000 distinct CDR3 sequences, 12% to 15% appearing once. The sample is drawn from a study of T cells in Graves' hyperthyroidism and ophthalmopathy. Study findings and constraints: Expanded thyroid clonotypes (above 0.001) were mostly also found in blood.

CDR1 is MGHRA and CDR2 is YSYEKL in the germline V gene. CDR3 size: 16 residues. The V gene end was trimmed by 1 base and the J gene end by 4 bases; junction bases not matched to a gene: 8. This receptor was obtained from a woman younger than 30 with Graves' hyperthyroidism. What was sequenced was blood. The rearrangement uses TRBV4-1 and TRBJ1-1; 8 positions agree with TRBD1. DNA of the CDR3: TGCGCCAGCAGCCAAGGGACAGGGATTACCCCCACTGAAGCTTTCTTT. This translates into CASSQGTGITPTEAFF.